Shown below are 7 T cell receptor beta chains from a single sample sequenced in a study of T cells in narcolepsy. This table comes from immunoSEQ multiplex PCR, and its TCRdb copy is limited to in-frame clones, with some not included. The sample consists of some 30,000 clones, approximately 86% of them appearing once. Sequenced sample: CD45RA- memory CD4+ T cells from PBMCs. Every receptor here comes from a human donor with narcolepsy.

The chain has TRBV7-2 and TRBJ2-1; D might be TRBD2 (5 bases). Trimming left V 5 bases short and J 6 bases short, with 14 bases between. The CDR3 runs to 14 residues. CDR1 SGHTA and CDR2 FQGNSA come from the germline V gene. The DNA of the CDR3 is TGTGCCAGCAGCCCTAGCCCTTGGAGCAATGAGCAGTTCTTC. Amino acid sequence: CASSPSPWSNEQFF.

This rearrangement joins TRBV7-2 to TRBJ2-5; 12 bases agree with TRBD1. There are 16 residues in the CDR3. J lost 4 bases, V lost 6 bases, and 9 bases had no gene match. The germline CDR1 and CDR2 sequences are SGHTA and FQGNSA. CDR3: CASRGAGTGGAETQYF. The CDR3 DNA reads TGTGCCAGCAGAGGAGCCGGGACAGGGGGCGCAGAGACCCAGTACTTC.

This chain connects TRBV9 to TRBJ2-1, with D possibly matching TRBD2 (6 bases). There are 13 residues in the CDR3. With 3 bases removed from V and 10 bases from J, the gap between germline ends came to 14 bases. Per the germline V gene, CDR1 is SGDLS and CDR2 is YYNGEE. CDR3 in DNA: TGTGCCAGCAGCGCCTACGGGGCGGGGGAGCAGTTCTTC. Amino acid sequence: CASSAYGAGEQFF.

J is TRBJ2-3 and V is TRBV5-1; D perhaps matches TRBD2 (5 bases). The V gene's germline CDR1 is SGHRS and CDR2 YFSETQ. The CDR3 is made up of 13 amino acids. V lost 6 bases to trimming and J lost 0 bases, with 8 bases between them. CDR3 in amino acids: CASKERSTDTQYF. In DNA, the CDR3 is TGCGCCAGCAAGGAGCGGAGCACAGATACGCAGTATTTT. Full variable domain (missing parts from reference TRBV5-1 and TRBJ2-3): KAGVTQTPRYLIKTRGQQVTLSCSPISGHRSVSWYQQTPGQGLQFLFEYFSETQRNKGNFPGRFSGRQFSNSRSEMNVSTLELGDSALYLCASKERSTDTQYFGPGTRLTVL.

This chain uses TRBV5-6 with TRBJ1-1, with TRBD1 identical over 7 bases. CDR3 length: 14 residues. The V gene end was trimmed by 5 bases and the J gene end by 0 bases; junction bases not matched to a gene: 4. Per germline, CDR1 SGHDT and CDR2 YYEEEE. CDR3 DNA sequence: TGTGCCAGCAGTTACGGGACAGTGAACACTGAAGCTTTCTTT. It encodes CASSYGTVNTEAFF.

The CDR3 protein is CAWRSDRNTEAFF. The CDR3 bases are TGTGCCTGGCGGTCGGATCGGAACACTGAAGCTTTCTTT. This chain uses TRBV30 with TRBJ1-1; the D is unclear. The CDR3 totals 13 residues. Looked up from germline, CDR1 is GTSNPN and CDR2 is SVGIG (reference sequence). With 5 bases removed from V and 1 base from J, the gap between germline ends came to 11 bases.

The gene calls are TRBV7-2 and TRBJ1-1; TRBD1 aligns across 8 bases. The CDR3 consists of 13 residues. CDR1 is SGHTA and CDR2 is FQGNSA in the germline V gene. The trim removed 5 bases at V and 10 bases at J, leaving 9 bases unmatched. CDR3 loop: CASSLDRVDRAFF. The CDR3 bases are TGTGCCAGCAGCCTGGACAGGGTGGATCGAGCTTTCTTT.